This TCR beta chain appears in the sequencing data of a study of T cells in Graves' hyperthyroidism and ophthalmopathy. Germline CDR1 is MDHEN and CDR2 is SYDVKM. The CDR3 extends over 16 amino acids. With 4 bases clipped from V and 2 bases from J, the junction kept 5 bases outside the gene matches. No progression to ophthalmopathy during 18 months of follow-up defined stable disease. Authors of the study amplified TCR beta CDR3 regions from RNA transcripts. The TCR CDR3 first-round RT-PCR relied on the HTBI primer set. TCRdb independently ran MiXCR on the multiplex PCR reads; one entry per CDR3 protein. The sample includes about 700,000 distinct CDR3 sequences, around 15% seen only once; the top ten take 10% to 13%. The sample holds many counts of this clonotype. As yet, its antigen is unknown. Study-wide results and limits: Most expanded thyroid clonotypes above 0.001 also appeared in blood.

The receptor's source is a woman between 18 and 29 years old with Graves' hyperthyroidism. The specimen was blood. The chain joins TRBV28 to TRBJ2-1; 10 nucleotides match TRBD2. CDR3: CASSSGLAGAYNEQFF. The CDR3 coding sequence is TGTGCCAGCAGTTCCGGTCTAGCGGGAGCCTACAATGAGCAGTTCTTC.